This is a list of T cell receptor beta chains from one sample in a study of patients and donors after allogeneic stem cell transplantation. TCRdb redid the calling of the RT-PCR reads with MiXCR, one entry per CDR3 protein. The sample holds 200,000 to 250,000 distinct CDR3 sequences, 13% to 15% seen once. Sequencing was carried out using blood, either unsorted or a sorted T cell fraction (not recorded which). Source of these receptors: a human donor who was either an allogeneic HSCT recipient or a stem cell or donor lymphocyte infusion donor (not recorded which). It is not recorded whose cells these are; they may come from a transplant donor. Each CDR3 is given with its conserved first and last residue. The D gene is left open where the match is weak. Where a row states a size, it is once, few, many or the class of an expanded clone; other rows omit it.

-	TRBV4-3	TRBJ2-2	-	CASSRSLGGANTGELFF
-	TRBV6-1	TRBJ1-2	TRBD1	CASSQGQGAIGAGYTF
few	TRBV20-1	TRBJ2-3	-	CSAGSAGTDTQYF
few	TRBV30	TRBJ1-1	TRBD1	CAWRVPDRDLNTEAFF
-	TRBV6-2/TRBV6-3	TRBJ2-1	TRBD2	CASSTREGLGTEQFF
many	TRBV11-2	TRBJ1-3	-	CASSLSRGNTIYF
many	TRBV19	TRBJ1-1	-	CASSIQGPNTEAFF
-	TRBV6-1	TRBJ2-3	TRBD2	CASTGVAGADTQYF
-	TRBV7-3	TRBJ2-1	-	CASSQRGGINEQFF
few	TRBV30	TRBJ1-4	-	CAWSAGGQGEKLFF
-	TRBV5-4	TRBJ2-5	-	CASSRTNERETQYF
-	TRBV9	TRBJ2-1	-	CASSARGQGSYNEQFF
few	TRBV9	TRBJ2-7	TRBD1	CASSVAQGAYEQYF
few	TRBV20-1	TRBJ1-1	-	CSAKYDNRENTEAFF
-	TRBV6-5	TRBJ2-5	-	CASSYEQSLRGTQYF
few	TRBV27	TRBJ2-1	TRBD2	CASSTRLAGGIHNEQFF
-	TRBV20-1	TRBJ2-3	TRBD2	CSARLRGANQYF
once	TRBV20-1	TRBJ1-5	-	CSARDFLNSNQPQHF
few	TRBV13	TRBJ2-1	-	CASSPLREQFF
-	TRBV30	TRBJ2-1	TRBD2	CAWSSTSGGWNEQFF
-	TRBV2	TRBJ2-5	TRBD1	CASWGRGLQETQYF
-	TRBV5-1	TRBJ2-7	TRBD2	CASSETRPGLASEQYF
many	TRBV12-3/TRBV12-4	TRBJ1-6	-	CASSPGHNSPLHF
many	TRBV7-2	TRBJ2-1	TRBD2	CASSATTSGGNNEQFF
-	TRBV6-5	TRBJ2-7	-	CASSRGEDEQYF
many	TRBV11-2	TRBJ2-2	TRBD2	CASSLVAGARWDTGELFF
few	TRBV9	TRBJ2-3	-	CASSLGTQDTDTQYF
-	TRBV9	TRBJ1-5	TRBD1	CASSPTGAPNQPQHF
many	TRBV7-2	TRBJ2-3	-	CASSPDSLGTDTQYF
-	TRBV2	TRBJ2-4	-	CASSEQGRAKNIQYF
-	TRBV20-1	TRBJ1-2	-	CSARAPVGRGYGYTF
few	TRBV29-1	TRBJ1-1	-	CSVEVRGGDTEAFF
many	TRBV7-3	TRBJ2-3	TRBD2	CASSLRGERGGSPDTQYF
-	TRBV6-1	TRBJ2-7	-	CASRQVQAFTPYEQYF
-	TRBV7-3	TRBJ2-1	TRBD2	CASSPREGVGSYNEQFF
-	TRBV28	TRBJ1-1	-	CASSIVTGMNTEAFF
many	TRBV2	TRBJ1-5	-	CASSSTGSGQPQHF
few	TRBV19	TRBJ2-3	TRBD2	CASTLTSGVTDTQYF
-	TRBV5-1	TRBJ2-1	-	CASSLGGVPSNEQFF
-	TRBV5-1	TRBJ1-2	-	CASSLEGSRGYTF
-	TRBV7-9	TRBJ2-1	TRBD2	CASSPFLAGVREGEQFF
few	TRBV27	TRBJ2-1	TRBD2	CATAPGTSGNEQFF
few	TRBV6-5	TRBJ2-7	TRBD2	CASSDSGLAGYEQYF
-	TRBV4-2	TRBJ2-1	TRBD2	CASSPIGGGRAGNEQFF
few	TRBV21-1	TRBJ1-2	-	CASARATGDGYTF
many	TRBV29-1	TRBJ1-1	TRBD1	CSAGQGLGTEAFF
-	TRBV7-8	TRBJ1-4	-	CASSPSRGPNEKLFF
many	TRBV12-3/TRBV12-4	TRBJ2-1	-	CASSLAVGGEQFF
few	TRBV7-2	TRBJ2-3	TRBD1	CASSWGTDTDTQYF
few	TRBV6-5	TRBJ2-7	-	CASSYSEESTYEQYF
-	TRBV2	TRBJ2-3	-	CASSGTVKATDTQYF
-	TRBV5-5	TRBJ1-3	-	CASSQRGGLSGNTIYF
-	TRBV2	TRBJ2-7	TRBD1	CASSYRGYEQYF
few	TRBV5-1	TRBJ1-2	-	CASSPTNGGINYGYTF
few	TRBV14	TRBJ1-2	-	CASSQEQISGYTF